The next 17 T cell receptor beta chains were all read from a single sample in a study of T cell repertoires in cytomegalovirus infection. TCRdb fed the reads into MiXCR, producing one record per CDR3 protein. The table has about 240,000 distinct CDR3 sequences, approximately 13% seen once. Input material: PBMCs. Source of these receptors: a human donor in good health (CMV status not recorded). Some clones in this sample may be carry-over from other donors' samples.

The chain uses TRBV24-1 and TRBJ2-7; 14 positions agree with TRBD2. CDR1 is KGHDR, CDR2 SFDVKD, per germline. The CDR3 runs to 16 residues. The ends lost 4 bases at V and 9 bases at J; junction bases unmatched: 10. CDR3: CATSDSWTSGRSRQYF. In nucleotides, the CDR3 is TGTGCCACCAGTGACTCCTGGACTAGCGGGAGGAGTAGGCAGTACTTC.

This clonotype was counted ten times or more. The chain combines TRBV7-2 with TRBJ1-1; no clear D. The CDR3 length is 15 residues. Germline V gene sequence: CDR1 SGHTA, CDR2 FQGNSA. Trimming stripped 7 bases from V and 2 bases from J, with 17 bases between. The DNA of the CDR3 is TGTGCCAGCAACCTTCGGGTACCCCTTAACACTGAAGCTTTCTTT. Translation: CASNLRVPLNTEAFF.

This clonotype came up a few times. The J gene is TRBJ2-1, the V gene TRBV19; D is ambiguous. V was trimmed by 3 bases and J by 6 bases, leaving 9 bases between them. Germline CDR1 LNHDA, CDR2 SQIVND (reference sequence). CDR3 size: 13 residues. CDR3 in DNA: TGTGCCAGTAGTATTTCTTTGGGCAATGAGCAGTTCTTC. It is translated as CASSISLGNEQFF.

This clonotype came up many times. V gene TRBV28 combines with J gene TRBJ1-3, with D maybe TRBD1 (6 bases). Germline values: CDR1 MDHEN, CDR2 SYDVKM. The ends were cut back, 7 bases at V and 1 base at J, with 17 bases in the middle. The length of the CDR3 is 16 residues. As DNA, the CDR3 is TGTGCCAGCAAAGGGGGGGGTAAAGAGTCTGGAAACACCATATATTTT. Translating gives CASKGGGKESGNTIYF. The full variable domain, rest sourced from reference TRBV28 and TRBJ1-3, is DVKVTQSSRYLVKRTGEKVFLECVQDMDHENMFWYRQDPGLGLRLIYFSYDVKMKEKGDIPEGYSVSREKKERFSLILESASTNQTSMYLCASKGGGKESGNTIYFGEGSWLTVV.

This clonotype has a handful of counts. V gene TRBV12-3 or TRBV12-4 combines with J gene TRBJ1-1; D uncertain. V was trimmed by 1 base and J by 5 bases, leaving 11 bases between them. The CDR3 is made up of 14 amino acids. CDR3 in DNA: TGTGCCAGCAGTTTAGTACAGCTAACAACTGAAGCTTTCTTT. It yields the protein CASSLVQLTTEAFF.

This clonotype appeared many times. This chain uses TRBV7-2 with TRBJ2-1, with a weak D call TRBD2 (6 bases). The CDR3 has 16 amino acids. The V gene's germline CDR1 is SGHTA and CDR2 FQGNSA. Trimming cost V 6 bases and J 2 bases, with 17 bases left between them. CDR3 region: CASRGGDFPPYNEQFF. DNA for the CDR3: TGTGCCAGCAGGGGGGGAGACTTCCCTCCCTACAATGAGCAGTTCTTC. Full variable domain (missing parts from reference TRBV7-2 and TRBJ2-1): GAGVSQSPSNKVTEKGKDVELRCDPISGHTALYWYRQSLGQGLEFLIYFQGNSAPDKSGLPSDRFSAERTGGSVSTLTIQRTQQEDSAVYLCASRGGDFPPYNEQFFGPGTRLTVL.

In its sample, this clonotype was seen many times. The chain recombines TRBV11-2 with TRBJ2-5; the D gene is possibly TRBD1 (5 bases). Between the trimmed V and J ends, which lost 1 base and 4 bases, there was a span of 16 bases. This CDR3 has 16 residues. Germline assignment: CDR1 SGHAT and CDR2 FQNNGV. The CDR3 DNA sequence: TGTGCCAGCAGCTTAGTGGGTGGGGCAGTTCGAGAGACCCAGTACTTC. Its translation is CASSLVGGAVRETQYF.

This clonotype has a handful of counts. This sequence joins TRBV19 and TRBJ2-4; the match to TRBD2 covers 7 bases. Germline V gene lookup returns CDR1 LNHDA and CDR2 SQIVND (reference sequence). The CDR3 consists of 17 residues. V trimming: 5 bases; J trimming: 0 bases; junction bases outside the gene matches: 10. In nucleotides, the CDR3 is TGTGCCAGTAGTCCGTGGGGGAGGGCCCTAGCCAAAAACATTCAGTACTTC. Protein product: CASSPWGRALAKNIQYF.

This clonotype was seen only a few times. CDR3 protein: CASSARGQVNYGYTF. In DNA form, the CDR3 reads TGTGCCAGCAGCGCACGAGGACAGGTCAACTATGGCTACACCTTC. J is TRBJ1-2 and V is TRBV9; the match to TRBD1 covers 7 bases. The germline gives CDR1 SGDLS, CDR2 YYNGEE. The CDR3 loop spans 15 amino acids. V shed 3 bases, J shed 2 bases, and the junction held 7 bases outside the gene matches. Variable domain in full (rest from reference TRBV9 and TRBJ1-2): DSGVTQTPKHLITATGQRVTLRCSPRSGDLSVYWYQQSLDQGLQFLIQYYNGEERAKGNILERFSAQQFPDLHSELNLSSLELGDSALYFCASSARGQVNYGYTFGSGTRLTVV.

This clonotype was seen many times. Written as DNA, the CDR3 is TGTGCCAGCAGCTTAGTAGCGGGGGGGCCTGAGACCCAGTACTTC. Its translation is CASSLVAGGPETQYF. This rearrangement joins TRBV7-8 to TRBJ2-5; TRBD2 agrees at 11 bases. V lost 1 base and J lost 5; bases outside the gene matches: 3. The V gene's germline CDR1 is SGHVS and CDR2 FQNEAQ. The CDR3 extends over 15 amino acids. Drawing the rest from reference TRBV7-8 and TRBJ2-5, the complete variable domain is GAGVSQSPRYKVAKRGQDVALRCDPISGHVSLFWYQQALGQGPEFLTYFQNEAQLDKSGLPSDRFFAERPEGSVSTLKIQRTQQEDSAVYLCASSLVAGGPETQYFGPGTRLLVL.

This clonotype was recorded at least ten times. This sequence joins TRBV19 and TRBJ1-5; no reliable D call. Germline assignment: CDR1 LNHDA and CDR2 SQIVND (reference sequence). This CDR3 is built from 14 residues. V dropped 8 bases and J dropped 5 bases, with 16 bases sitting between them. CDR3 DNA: TGTGCCAGTCACCCTACGGCCTCAGATCAGCCCCAGCATTTT. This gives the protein CASHPTASDQPQHF.

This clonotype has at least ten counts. Written as DNA, the CDR3 is TGTGCCAGCAGCGCAGGGGTCTTGAACACTGAAGCTTTCTTT. Encoded protein: CASSAGVLNTEAFF. The chain employs TRBV7-2 and TRBJ1-1; perhaps TRBD1 as D (6 bases). The CDR3 loop spans 14 amino acids. The V and J ends lost 5 bases and 0 bases respectively, with 10 bases between them. The germline gives CDR1 SGHTA, CDR2 FQGNSA.

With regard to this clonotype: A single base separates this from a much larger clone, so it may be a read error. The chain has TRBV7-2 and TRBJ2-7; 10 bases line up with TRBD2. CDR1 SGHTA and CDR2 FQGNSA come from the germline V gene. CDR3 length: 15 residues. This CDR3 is CASSFSGGREIEQHF. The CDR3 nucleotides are TGTGCCAGCAGCTTTAGCGGGGGGAGAGAGATAGAGCAGCACTTC.

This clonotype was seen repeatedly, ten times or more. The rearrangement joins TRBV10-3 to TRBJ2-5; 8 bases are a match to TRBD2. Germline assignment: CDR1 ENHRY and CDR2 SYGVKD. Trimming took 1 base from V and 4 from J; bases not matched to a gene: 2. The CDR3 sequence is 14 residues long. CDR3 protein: CAISEWAGGETQYF. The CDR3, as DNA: TGTGCCATCAGTGAGTGGGCGGGAGGAGAGACCCAGTACTTC.

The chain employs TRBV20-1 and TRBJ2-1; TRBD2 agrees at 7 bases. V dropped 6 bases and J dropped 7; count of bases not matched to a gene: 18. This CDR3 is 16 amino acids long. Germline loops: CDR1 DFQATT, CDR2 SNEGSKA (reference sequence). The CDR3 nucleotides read TGCAGTGCCCTAAAGGGAGGGCAGGGCCCCAGTAATGAGCAGTTCTTC. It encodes CSALKGGQGPSNEQFF.

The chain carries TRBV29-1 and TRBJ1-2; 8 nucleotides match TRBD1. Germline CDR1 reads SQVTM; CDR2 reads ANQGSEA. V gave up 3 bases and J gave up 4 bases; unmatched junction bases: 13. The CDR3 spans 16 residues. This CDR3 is CSVDERSETGVYGYTF. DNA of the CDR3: TGCAGCGTTGATGAGCGTTCCGAGACAGGGGTCTATGGCTACACCTTC.

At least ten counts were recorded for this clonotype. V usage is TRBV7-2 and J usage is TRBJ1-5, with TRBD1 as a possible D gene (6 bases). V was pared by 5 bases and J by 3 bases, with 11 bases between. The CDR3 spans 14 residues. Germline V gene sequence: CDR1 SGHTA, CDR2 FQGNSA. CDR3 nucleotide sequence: TGTGCCAGCAGCCTGGGACACACCAATCAGCCCCAGCATTTT. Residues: CASSLGHTNQPQHF.